This TCR beta chain was recovered during a study of human T cells and chemical hapten exposure. TCRdb independently ran MiXCR on the RACE reads; one entry per CDR3 protein. The sample has around 300,000 distinct CDR3 sequences, around 5.5% seen once; the top ten hold about 8.7%. Regarding this clonotype: Sequence at one end of the junction differs from germline and may be a read error.

CDR1 SGHTA and CDR2 FQGNSA come from the germline V gene. This CDR3 spans 14 amino acids. Time point defined: pre-sensitization, week 0. Stated treatment: therapeutic diphenylcyclopropenone sensitization with weekly scalp DPC. Sequencing was performed on whole blood, taken in connection with sensitization to the hapten diphenylcyclopropenone (DPC). This TCR was sampled from a young woman with alopecia areata. Some clones in this sample may be carry-over from other donors' samples. The V gene is TRBV7-2, the J gene TRBJ1-2; D gene ambiguous. CDR3: CASSLPAANYGYSF. CDR3 bases: TGTGCCAGCAGCTTACCCGCAGCTAACTATGGCTACAGCTTC.